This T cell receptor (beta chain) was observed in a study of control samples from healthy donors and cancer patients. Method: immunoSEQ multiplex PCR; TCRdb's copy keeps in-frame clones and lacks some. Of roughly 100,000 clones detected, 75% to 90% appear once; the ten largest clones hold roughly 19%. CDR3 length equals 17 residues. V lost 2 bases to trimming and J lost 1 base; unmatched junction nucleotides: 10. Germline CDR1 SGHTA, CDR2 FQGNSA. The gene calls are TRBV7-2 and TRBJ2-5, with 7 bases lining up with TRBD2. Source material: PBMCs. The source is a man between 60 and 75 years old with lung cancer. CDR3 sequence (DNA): TGTGCCAGCAGCTTACAAGTGTCGGCTAGCGGCCAAGAGACCCAGTACTTC. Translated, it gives CASSLQVSASGQETQYF.